This TCR beta chain was profiled in a study of Ad26.COV2.S vaccination and SARS-CoV-2 variants. On the study more broadly: By the intramuscular route, Ad26.COV2.S was given once, or twice 56 days apart. Study outcomes and limitations: Analyses that measured TCR breadth and depth may have underestimated total T cell responses.

The treatment was: around 19 received Ad26.COV2.S at low or high dose, single or two shots; about 5 received placebo; per-sample allocation not given. Specimens were obtained on day 63 following the first vaccine or placebo injection. A note on this clone: Antigen unknown.

Assay: immunoSEQ multiplex PCR; the TCRdb copy retains only in-frame clones and omits some. Among 300,000 to 350,000 clones listed, 85% to 90% were seen once. The V and J ends lost 0 bases and 4 bases respectively, with 13 bases between them. This CDR3 is 15 amino acids long. Per germline, CDR1 SGHRS and CDR2 YFSETQ. This specimen was peripheral blood, taken in a trial of Ad26.COV2.S vaccine versus placebo. The sequence was obtained from a person aged 18-65 years who received the Ad26.COV2.S COVID-19 vaccine or a placebo. This rearrangement joins TRBV5-1 to TRBJ2-5, with D perhaps TRBD2 (6 bases). CDR3 in amino acids: CASSLELAEPETQYF. CDR3 nucleotide sequence: TGCGCCAGCAGCTTGGAACTAGCAGAACCAGAGACCCAGTACTTC. Full variable domain (missing parts from reference TRBV5-1 and TRBJ2-5): KAGVTQTPRYLIKTRGQQVTLSCSPISGHRSVSWYQQTPGQGLQFLFEYFSETQRNKGNFPGRFSGRQFSNSRSEMNVSTLELGDSALYLCASSLELAEPETQYFGPGTRLLVL.